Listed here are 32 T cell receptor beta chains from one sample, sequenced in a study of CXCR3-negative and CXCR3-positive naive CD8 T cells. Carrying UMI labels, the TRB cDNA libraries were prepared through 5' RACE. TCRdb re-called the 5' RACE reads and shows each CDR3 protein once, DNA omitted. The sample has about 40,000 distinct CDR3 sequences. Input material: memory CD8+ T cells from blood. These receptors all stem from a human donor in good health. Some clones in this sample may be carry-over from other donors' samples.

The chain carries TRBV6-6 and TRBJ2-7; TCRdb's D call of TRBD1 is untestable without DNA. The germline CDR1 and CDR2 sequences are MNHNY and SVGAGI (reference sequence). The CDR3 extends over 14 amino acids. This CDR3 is CASRGRDRGYEQYF.

The CDR3: CASSFGSTDTQYF. The chain uses TRBV12-3 or TRBV12-4 and TRBJ2-3. CDR3 length: 13 residues.

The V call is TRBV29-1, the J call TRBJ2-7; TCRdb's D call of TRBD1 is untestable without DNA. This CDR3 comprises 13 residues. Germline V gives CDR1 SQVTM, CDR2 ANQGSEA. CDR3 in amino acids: CSAYSGGWREQYF.

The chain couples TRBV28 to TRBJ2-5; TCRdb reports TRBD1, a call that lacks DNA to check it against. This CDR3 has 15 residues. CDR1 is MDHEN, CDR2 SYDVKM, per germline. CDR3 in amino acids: CASNSPRQAQETQYF.

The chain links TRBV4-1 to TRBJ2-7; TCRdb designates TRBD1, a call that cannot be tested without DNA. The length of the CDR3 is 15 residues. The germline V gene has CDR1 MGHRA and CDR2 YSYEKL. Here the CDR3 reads CASSQESTRGYEQYF.

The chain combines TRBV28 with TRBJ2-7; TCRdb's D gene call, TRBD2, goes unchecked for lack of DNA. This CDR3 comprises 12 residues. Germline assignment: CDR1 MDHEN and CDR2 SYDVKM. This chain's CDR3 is CASGLSSYEQYF.

The CDR3 sequence: CASSQSKRGSFHEQYF. The chain links TRBV3-1 to TRBJ2-7; TCRdb indicates TRBD2, and absent DNA this call remains unverified. Germline loops: CDR1 LGHDT, CDR2 YNNKEL (reference sequence). The CDR3 length is 16 residues.

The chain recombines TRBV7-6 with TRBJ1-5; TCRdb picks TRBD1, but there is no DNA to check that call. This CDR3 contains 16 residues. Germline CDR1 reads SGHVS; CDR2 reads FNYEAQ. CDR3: CASSLDTPGGNQPQHF. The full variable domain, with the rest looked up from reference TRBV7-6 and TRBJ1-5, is GAGVSQSPRYKVTKRGQDVALRCDPISGHVSLYWYRQALGQGPEFLTYFNYEAQQDKSGLPNDRFSAERPEGSISTLTIQRTEQRDSAMYRCASSLDTPGGNQPQHFGDGTRLSIL.

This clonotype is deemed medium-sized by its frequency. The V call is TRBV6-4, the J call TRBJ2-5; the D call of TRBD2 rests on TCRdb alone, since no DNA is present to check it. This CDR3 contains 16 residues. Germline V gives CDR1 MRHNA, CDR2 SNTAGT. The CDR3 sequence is CASSESAGSNQETQYF.

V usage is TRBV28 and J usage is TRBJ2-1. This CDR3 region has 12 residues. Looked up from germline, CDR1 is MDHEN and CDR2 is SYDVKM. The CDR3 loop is CASSLGANEQFF.

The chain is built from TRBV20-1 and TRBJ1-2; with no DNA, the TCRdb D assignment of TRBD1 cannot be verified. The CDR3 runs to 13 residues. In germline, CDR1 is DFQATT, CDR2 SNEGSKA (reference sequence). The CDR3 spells CSARMDSNYGYTF.

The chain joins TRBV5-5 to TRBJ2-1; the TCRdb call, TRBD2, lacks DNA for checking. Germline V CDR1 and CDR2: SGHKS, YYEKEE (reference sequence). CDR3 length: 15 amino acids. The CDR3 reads CASCRDWSSYNEQFF.

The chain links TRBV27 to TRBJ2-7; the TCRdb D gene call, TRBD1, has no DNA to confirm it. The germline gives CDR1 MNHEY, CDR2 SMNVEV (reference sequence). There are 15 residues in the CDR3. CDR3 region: CASSTRSGGLWEQYF.

CDR3 region: CASSALEGQGTDTQYF. This chain connects TRBV7-9 to TRBJ2-3; as DNA is missing, the TRBD2 call by TCRdb cannot be tested. The germline CDR1 and CDR2 sequences are SEHNR and FQNEAQ (reference sequence). CDR3 length: 16 residues.

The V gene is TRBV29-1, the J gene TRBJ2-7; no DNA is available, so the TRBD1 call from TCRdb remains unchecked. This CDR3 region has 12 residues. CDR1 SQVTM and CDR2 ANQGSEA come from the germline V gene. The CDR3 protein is CSVATGGYEQYF.

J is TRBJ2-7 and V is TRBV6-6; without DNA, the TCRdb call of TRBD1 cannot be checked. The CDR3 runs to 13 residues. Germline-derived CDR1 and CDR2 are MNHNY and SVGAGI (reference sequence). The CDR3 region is CASSYSPGDEQYF.

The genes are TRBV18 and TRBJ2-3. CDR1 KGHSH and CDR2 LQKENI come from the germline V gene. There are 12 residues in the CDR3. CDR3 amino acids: CASSPPADTQYF.

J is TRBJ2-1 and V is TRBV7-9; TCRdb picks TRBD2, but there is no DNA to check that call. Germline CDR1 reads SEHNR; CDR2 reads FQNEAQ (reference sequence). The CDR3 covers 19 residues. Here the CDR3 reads CASSPRPRASPRLYNEQFF.

This chain's CDR3 is CASSFPTQETQYF. The chain employs TRBV5-1 and TRBJ2-5. The CDR3 is 13 amino acids. Germline loops: CDR1 SGHRS, CDR2 YFSETQ. Supplemented by reference TRBV5-1 and TRBJ2-5, the full variable domain reads KAGVTQTPRYLIKTRGQQVTLSCSPISGHRSVSWYQQTPGQGLQFLFEYFSETQRNKGNFPGRFSGRQFSNSRSEMNVSTLELGDSALYLCASSFPTQETQYFGPGTRLLVL.

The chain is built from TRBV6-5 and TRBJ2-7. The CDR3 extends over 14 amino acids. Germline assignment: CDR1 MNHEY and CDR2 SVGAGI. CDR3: CASSYSTESYEQYF.

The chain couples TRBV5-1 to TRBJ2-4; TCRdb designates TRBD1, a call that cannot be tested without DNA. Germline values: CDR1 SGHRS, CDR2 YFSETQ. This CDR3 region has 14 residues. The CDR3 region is CASSSTGGQDIQYF. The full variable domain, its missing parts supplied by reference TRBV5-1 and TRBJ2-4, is KAGVTQTPRYLIKTRGQQVTLSCSPISGHRSVSWYQQTPGQGLQFLFEYFSETQRNKGNFPGRFSGRQFSNSRSEMNVSTLELGDSALYLCASSSTGGQDIQYFGAGTRLSVL.

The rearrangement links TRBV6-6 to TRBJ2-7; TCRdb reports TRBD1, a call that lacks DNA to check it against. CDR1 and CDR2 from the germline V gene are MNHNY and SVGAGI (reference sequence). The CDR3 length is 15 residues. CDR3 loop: CASSPLGGIDYEQYF.

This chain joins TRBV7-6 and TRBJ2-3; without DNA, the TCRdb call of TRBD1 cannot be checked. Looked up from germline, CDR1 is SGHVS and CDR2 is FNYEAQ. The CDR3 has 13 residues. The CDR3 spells CASSATGSDTQYF.

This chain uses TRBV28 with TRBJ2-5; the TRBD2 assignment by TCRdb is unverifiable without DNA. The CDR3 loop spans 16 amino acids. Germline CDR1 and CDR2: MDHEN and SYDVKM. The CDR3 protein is CASRTSGTNLQETQYF. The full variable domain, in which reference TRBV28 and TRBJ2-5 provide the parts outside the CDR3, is DVKVTQSSRYLVKRTGEKVFLECVQDMDHENMFWYRQDPGLGLRLIYFSYDVKMKEKGDIPEGYSVSREKKERFSLILESASTNQTSMYLCASRTSGTNLQETQYFGPGTRLLVL.

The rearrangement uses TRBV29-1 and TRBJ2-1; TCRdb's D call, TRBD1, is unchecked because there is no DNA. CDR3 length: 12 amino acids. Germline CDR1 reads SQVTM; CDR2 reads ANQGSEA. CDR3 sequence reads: CSVEAGVVEQFF.

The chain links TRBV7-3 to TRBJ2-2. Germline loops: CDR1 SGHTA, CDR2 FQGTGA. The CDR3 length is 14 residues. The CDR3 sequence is CASSFVLGTGELFF.

The CDR3 sequence: CSAAAGGELFF. The chain is built from TRBV29-1 and TRBJ2-2; there is no DNA to check the TCRdb D call of TRBD2. Looked up from germline, CDR1 is SQVTM and CDR2 is ANQGSEA. The CDR3 covers 11 residues.

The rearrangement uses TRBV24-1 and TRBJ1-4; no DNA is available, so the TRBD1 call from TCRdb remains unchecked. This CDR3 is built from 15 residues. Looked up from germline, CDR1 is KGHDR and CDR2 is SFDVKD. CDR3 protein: CATSDFATSGGKLFF.

The CDR3 sequence is CASSVAGGYNEQFF. This rearrangement joins TRBV6-1 to TRBJ2-1; the TCRdb D gene call, TRBD2, has no DNA to confirm it. This CDR3 has 14 residues. Germline CDR1 is MNHNS and CDR2 is SASEGT.

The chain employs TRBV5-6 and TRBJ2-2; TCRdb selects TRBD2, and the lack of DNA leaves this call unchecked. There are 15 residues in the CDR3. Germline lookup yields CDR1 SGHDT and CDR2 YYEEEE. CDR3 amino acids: CASSLGRDPAGELFF.

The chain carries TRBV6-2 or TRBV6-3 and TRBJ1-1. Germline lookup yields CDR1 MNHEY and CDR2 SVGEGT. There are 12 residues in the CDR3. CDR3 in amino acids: CASSYRNTEAFF.

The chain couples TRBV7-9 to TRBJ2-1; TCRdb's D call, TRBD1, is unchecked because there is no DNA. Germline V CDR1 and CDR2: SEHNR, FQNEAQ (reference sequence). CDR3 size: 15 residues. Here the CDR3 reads CASSPHDRPNNEQFF.